Below, 32 T cell receptor beta chains from the same sample are listed, as sequenced in a study of early T cells in non-severe SARS-CoV-2 infection. TCRdb reanalysed the 5' RACE reads using MiXCR and keeps one entry per CDR3 protein. This sample yields roughly 63,000 distinct CDR3 sequences, of which under 15% are seen a single time; over 3% belongs to the top ten. Input material: whole blood. The receptor source for this set is an adult who was a healthcare worker with PCR-confirmed SARS-CoV-2 infection or an uninfected control (not recorded which).

J is TRBJ1-1 and V is TRBV20-1, with a possible D match to TRBD1 (5 bases). The V end lost 6 bases, the J end lost 10 bases, and 18 bases lay between the germline ends. CDR3 length: 12 amino acids. The germline CDR1 and CDR2 sequences are DFQATT and SNEGSKA (reference sequence). This chain's CDR3 is CSALRDPRGAFF. For the CDR3, the DNA is TGCAGTGCCCTACGGGACCCCCGAGGAGCTTTCTTT.

This clonotype has ten or more counts. DNA for the CDR3: TGTGCCAGCAGCCCGGGACAGGGCGTTTACAATGAGCAGTTCTTC. This translates into CASSPGQGVYNEQFF. The J gene is TRBJ2-1, the V gene TRBV12-3 or TRBV12-4, with TRBD1 identical over 9 bases. Losses at the gene ends were 6 bases for V and 4 bases for J; bases not matched to a gene: 7. The length of the CDR3 is 15 residues.

The chain joins TRBV4-2 to TRBJ1-3, with D possibly matching TRBD1 (5 bases). The CDR3 spans 17 residues. V was shortened by 0 bases and J by 0 bases, with 12 bases between the two germline ends. Germline-derived CDR1 and CDR2 are LGHNA and YNFKEQ. This chain's CDR3 is CASSQDGTGYSGNTIYF. In DNA form, the CDR3 reads TGTGCCAGCAGCCAAGATGGAACAGGTTACTCTGGAAACACCATATATTTT.

This clonotype has more than one count but fewer than ten. The genes are TRBV2 and TRBJ2-1; TRBD2 might be the D (5 bases). Trimming removed 7 bases from V and 0 bases from J, with 16 bases in between. Germline V gene lookup returns CDR1 SNHLY and CDR2 FYNNEI. The CDR3 contains 16 residues. The CDR3 DNA sequence: TGTGCCAGCACCTGGGGAGCGAGCAGCTCCTACAATGAGCAGTTCTTC. It translates to CASTWGASSSYNEQFF.

The chain is built from TRBV2 and TRBJ2-1; D is unclear. V was cut by 0 bases and J by 12 bases, with 12 bases left in between. Germline-derived CDR1 and CDR2 are SNHLY and FYNNEI. There are 13 residues in the CDR3. CDR3 amino acids: CASSEAVGFRQFF. The CDR3 bases are TGTGCCAGCAGTGAAGCGGTAGGGTTTCGGCAGTTCTTC.

This clonotype was seen more than once but under ten times. The chain couples TRBV12-3 or TRBV12-4 to TRBJ2-3; no firm D call. This CDR3 is built from 13 residues. V was shortened by 6 bases and J by 0 bases, with 7 bases between the two germline ends. The CDR3 DNA is TGTGCCAGCAGCAAGGGAAGCACAGATACGCAGTATTTT. This translates into CASSKGSTDTQYF.

This chain joins TRBV12-3 or TRBV12-4 and TRBJ1-1; possible D gene TRBD1, 5 bases. V shed 5 bases and J shed 8 bases, with 15 bases lying between them. There are 13 residues in the CDR3. The CDR3 reads CASSPLGGTEAFF. The CDR3 nucleotides read TGTGCCAGCAGTCCCTTGGGAGGGACCGAAGCTTTCTTT.

A few counts support this clonotype. The chain couples TRBV7-9 to TRBJ1-4, with 9 bases lining up with TRBD1. This CDR3 has 15 residues. Trimming at V came to 1 base and at J to 8 bases, leaving 5 bases not matched to a gene. Germline CDR1 is SEHNR and CDR2 is FQNEAQ (reference sequence). The CDR3 spells CASSLGGTGREKLFF. CDR3 in DNA: TGTGCCAGCAGCTTAGGAGGGACAGGGCGGGAAAAACTGTTTTTT.

This clonotype was seen many times. The J gene is TRBJ1-5, the V gene TRBV4-1; D remains ambiguous. The CDR3 covers 14 residues. The V gene's germline CDR1 is MGHRA and CDR2 YSYEKL. Trimming pared 0 bases from V and 2 bases from J, leaving 5 bases between. Here the CDR3 DNA reads TGCGCCAGCAGCCAAGAACGGGGCAATCAGCCCCAGCATTTT. Protein product: CASSQERGNQPQHF.

This clonotype occurred many times. The chain couples TRBV5-5 to TRBJ1-5; D not resolved. The germline CDR1 and CDR2 sequences are SGHKS and YYEKEE (reference sequence). V was clipped by 0 bases and J by 9 bases, with 13 bases between them. This CDR3 comprises 14 residues. CDR3 coding DNA: TGTGCCAGCAGCTTGGGGGAAGGGCGCTGGCCCCAGCATTTT. Its protein product is CASSLGEGRWPQHF.

There are a few counts of this clonotype. The chain links TRBV28 to TRBJ1-1; 11 bases align to TRBD1. Germline V gene data show CDR1 as MDHEN and CDR2 as SYDVKM. The V gene end was trimmed by 6 bases and the J gene end by 4 bases; junction bases not matched to a gene: 13. The length of the CDR3 is 17 residues. The CDR3 DNA reads as TGTGCCAGCAGCCGAGGGACAGGGGGGCGGGTGTTCACTGAAGCTTTCTTT. This gives the protein CASSRGTGGRVFTEAFF.

In this sample, this clonotype turned up many times. V is TRBV7-3 and J is TRBJ2-1; 10 nucleotides match TRBD1. CDR3 length equals 16 residues. The ends lost 4 bases at V and 0 bases at J; junction bases unmatched: 3. The germline gives CDR1 SGHTA, CDR2 FQGTGA. The CDR3 reads CASSSRDRGSYNEQFF. For the CDR3, the DNA is TGTGCCAGCAGCTCCCGGGACAGGGGCTCCTACAATGAGCAGTTCTTC.

The chain joins TRBV12-3 or TRBV12-4 to TRBJ1-1; 10 bases match TRBD1. The CDR3 totals 14 residues. V lost 3 bases and J lost 7; bases outside the gene matches: 5. The CDR3 region has the DNA TGTGCCAGCAGTTTTATGGGACAGGGGTTTGAAGCTTTCTTT. Amino acid sequence: CASSFMGQGFEAFF.

The table lists this clonotype with a few counts. V is TRBV12-3 or TRBV12-4 and J is TRBJ2-1, with unresolved D. Trimming took off 0 bases at V and 7 bases at J, with 7 bases between the two ends. The CDR3 has 13 amino acids. CDR3 in DNA: TGTGCCAGCAGTTTAGCAATTGTTAATGAGCAGTTCTTC. Its protein is CASSLAIVNEQFF.

This chain joins TRBV5-1 and TRBJ2-7, with 12 bases identical to TRBD2. The CDR3 is 14 residues long. Germline assignment: CDR1 SGHRS and CDR2 YFSETQ. V dropped 4 bases and J dropped 7; count of bases not matched to a gene: 6. The CDR3 sequence is CASSETSGSGEQYF. The CDR3 bases are TGCGCCAGCAGCGAGACTAGCGGGAGTGGTGAGCAGTACTTC. Based on the CDR3 plus reference TRBV5-1 and TRBJ2-7, the full variable domain is KAGVTQTPRYLIKTRGQQVTLSCSPISGHRSVSWYQQTPGQGLQFLFEYFSETQRNKGNFPGRFSGRQFSNSRSEMNVSTLELGDSALYLCASSETSGSGEQYFGPGTRLTVT.

Ten or more counts support this clonotype. The chain joins TRBV7-7 to TRBJ1-5; D is unresolved. The CDR3 has 11 residues. Per the germline V gene, CDR1 is SSHAT and CDR2 is FNYEAQ (reference sequence). Trimming removed 3 bases from V and 6 bases from J, with 3 bases in between. The CDR3: CASSLTQPQHF. The CDR3 bases are TGTGCCAGCAGCTTGACTCAGCCCCAGCATTTT.

There are a few counts of this clonotype. V usage is TRBV30 and J usage is TRBJ1-3; the D is unclear. The CDR3 spans 16 residues. V shed 1 base and J shed 0 bases, with 13 bases lying between them. CDR1 and CDR2 (germline): GTSNPN, SVGIG (reference sequence). The CDR3 loop is CAWSDIMKSSGNTIYF. CDR3 coding DNA: TGTGCCTGGAGTGACATAATGAAGAGCTCTGGAAACACCATATATTTT. Filled out from reference TRBV30 and TRBJ1-3, the complete variable domain reads SQTIHQWPATLVQPVGSPLSLECTVEGTSNPNLYWYRQAAGRGLQLLFYSVGIGQISSEVPQNLSASRPQDRQFILSSKKLLLSDSGFYLCAWSDIMKSSGNTIYFGEGSWLTVV.

This clonotype has a handful of counts. This chain joins TRBV20-1 and TRBJ1-1; possibly TRBD1 for D (6 bases). Germline assignment: CDR1 DFQATT and CDR2 SNEGSKA (reference sequence). The CDR3 contains 14 residues. Trimming shortened V by 5 bases and J by 1 base, and 14 bases separated the two germline ends. The CDR3, as DNA: TGCAGTGCTCTGGGGGCCCCCAAGAACACTGAAGCTTTCTTT. As protein: CSALGAPKNTEAFF.

This sequence joins TRBV3-1 and TRBJ2-3; the match to TRBD2 covers 11 bases. The CDR3 is 15 amino acids. Per germline, CDR1 LGHDT and CDR2 YNNKEL (reference sequence). V lost 1 base, J lost 5 bases, and 2 bases stayed unmatched. The CDR3 is CASSQGGLAGDTQYF. CDR3 DNA: TGTGCCAGCAGCCAAGGCGGACTAGCGGGAGATACGCAGTATTTT.

This clonotype was recorded at least ten times. The chain has TRBV20-1 and TRBJ1-5; the D is unclear. The CDR3 extends over 12 amino acids. The V gene's germline CDR1 is DFQATT and CDR2 SNEGSKA (reference sequence). Trimming stripped 5 bases from V and 2 bases from J, with 7 bases between. The CDR3 loop reads CSAADGNQPQHF. Written as DNA, the CDR3 is TGCAGTGCTGCTGACGGCAATCAGCCCCAGCATTTT.

This clonotype has ten or more counts. J is TRBJ2-1 and V is TRBV5-1, with D possibly TRBD2 on 5 matching bases. The CDR3 has 14 residues. Trimming removed 0 bases at V and 4 bases at J, with 8 bases between. CDR1 is SGHRS and CDR2 is YFSETQ in the germline V gene. The CDR3 here is CASSLDRLYNEQFF. In nucleotides, the CDR3 is TGCGCCAGCAGCTTGGACCGACTATACAATGAGCAGTTCTTC.

There are a few counts of this clonotype. The chain is built from TRBV7-9 and TRBJ2-1, with D hard to call. This CDR3 spans 13 amino acids. Germline CDR1 reads SEHNR; CDR2 reads FQNEAQ (reference sequence). The CDR3: CASPVLSYNEQFF. The DNA for the CDR3 is TGTGCTAGTCCGGTTCTCTCCTACAATGAGCAGTTCTTC.

This clonotype has at least ten counts. V and J are TRBV19 and TRBJ2-2; perhaps TRBD2 as D (5 bases). Germline lookup yields CDR1 LNHDA and CDR2 SQIVND (reference sequence). There are 14 residues in the CDR3. The ends were cut back, 6 bases at V and 0 bases at J, with 8 bases in the middle. In DNA form, the CDR3 reads TGTGCCAGTAGGGCGAGGGCGAACACCGGGGAGCTGTTTTTT. This encodes CASRARANTGELFF.

This clonotype qualifies as medium-sized. The rearrangement links TRBV29-1 to TRBJ2-6; D not certain. Germline V gene sequence: CDR1 SQVTM, CDR2 ANQGSEA. There are 12 residues in the CDR3. V was shortened by 4 bases and J by 2 bases, with 3 bases between the two germline ends. In DNA, the CDR3 is TGCAGCGTTGCAACTGGGGCCAACGTCCTGACTTTC. Translation: CSVATGANVLTF.

This clonotype has only a few counts. The chain combines TRBV4-1 with TRBJ2-7; the D is unclear. Trimming left V 0 bases short and J 0 bases short, with 6 bases between. In germline, CDR1 is MGHRA, CDR2 YSYEKL. This CDR3 has 14 residues. The DNA of the CDR3 is TGCGCCAGCAGCCAAGATGCACTCTCCTACGAGCAGTACTTC. It is translated as CASSQDALSYEQYF.

Ten or more counts support this clonotype. The V and J genes are TRBV6-4 and TRBJ2-1; D is unresolved. Trimming took 0 bases from V and 9 from J, leaving 12 bases between them. This CDR3 is built from 14 residues. Germline V gene lookup returns CDR1 MRHNA and CDR2 SNTAGT. The DNA of the CDR3 is TGTGCCAGCAGTGACTCCGTGGGGTCAGGTGAGCAGTTCTTC. Translated: CASSDSVGSGEQFF.

The V and J genes are TRBV5-8 and TRBJ2-7; D gene unclear. Germline V lookup: CDR1 SGHTS, CDR2 YDEGEE. This CDR3 comprises 13 residues. The V gene lost 4 bases and the J gene lost 5 bases, with 13 bases spanning the gap. The CDR3 nucleotides read TGTGCCAGCAGCCCCGGAACTACCAACGAGCAGTACTTC. As protein: CASSPGTTNEQYF.

Ten or more counts support this clonotype. This chain joins TRBV27 and TRBJ1-4; D unclear. Trimming cost V 8 bases and J 0 bases, with 10 bases left between them. Germline values: CDR1 MNHEY, CDR2 SMNVEV (reference sequence). This CDR3 spans 14 amino acids. CDR3: CASAQEATNEKLFF. The CDR3 region has the DNA TGTGCCAGCGCCCAGGAGGCAACTAATGAAAAACTGTTTTTT.

The chain carries TRBV18 and TRBJ2-2; perhaps D is TRBD1 or TRBD2 (5 bases each). V gave up 3 bases and J gave up 0 bases, with 11 bases separating them. CDR1 and CDR2 from the germline V gene are KGHSH and LQKENI. This CDR3 has 16 residues. CDR3 amino acids: CASSPTGTANTGELFF. The DNA for the CDR3 is TGTGCCAGCTCACCCACCGGGACGGCGAACACCGGGGAGCTGTTTTTT.

The chain carries TRBV18 and TRBJ1-1; 11 bases are a match to TRBD1. The V gene end was trimmed by 5 bases and the J gene end by 0 bases; junction bases not matched to a gene: 5. The CDR3 covers 16 residues. Germline CDR1 and CDR2: KGHSH and LQKENI. The DNA for the CDR3 is TGTGCCAGCTCAATCGGACAGGGGGCGATGAACACTGAAGCTTTCTTT. Its protein product is CASSIGQGAMNTEAFF.

About this clonotype itself: This may stem from a read error, because a much larger clone lies one nucleotide away. The chain combines TRBV5-1 with TRBJ2-5; 7 bases map to TRBD2. The CDR3 is 18 residues long. Germline V gene sequence: CDR1 SGHRS, CDR2 YFSETQ. The CDR3 DNA is TGCGCCAGCAGCCTCCTCCCTGCGGCTAGCGGCGCGCAAGAGACCCGGTACTTC. Its protein product is CASSLLPAASGAQETRYF.

The chain combines TRBV9 with TRBJ2-5; tentatively, D is TRBD1 (5 bases). CDR3 length: 16 amino acids. Looked up from germline, CDR1 is SGDLS and CDR2 is YYNGEE. The germline V and J ends were trimmed by 0 bases and 2 bases, with 14 bases remaining between them. CDR3 protein: CASSVGGTGHQETQYF. Written as DNA, the CDR3 is TGTGCCAGCAGCGTAGGCGGCACAGGCCATCAAGAGACCCAGTACTTC.